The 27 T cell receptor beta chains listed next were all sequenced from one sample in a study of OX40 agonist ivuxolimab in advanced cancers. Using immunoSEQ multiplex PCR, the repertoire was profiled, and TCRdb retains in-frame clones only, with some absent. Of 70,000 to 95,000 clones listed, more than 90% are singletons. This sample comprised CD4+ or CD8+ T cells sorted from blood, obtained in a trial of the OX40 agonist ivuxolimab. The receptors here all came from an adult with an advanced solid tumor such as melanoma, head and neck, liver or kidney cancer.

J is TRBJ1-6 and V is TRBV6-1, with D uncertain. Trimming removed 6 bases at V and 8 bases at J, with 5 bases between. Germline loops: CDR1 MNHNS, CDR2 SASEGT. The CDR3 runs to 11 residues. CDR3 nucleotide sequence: TGTGCCAGCAGCCTCTATTCACCCCTCCACTTT. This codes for CASSLYSPLHF.

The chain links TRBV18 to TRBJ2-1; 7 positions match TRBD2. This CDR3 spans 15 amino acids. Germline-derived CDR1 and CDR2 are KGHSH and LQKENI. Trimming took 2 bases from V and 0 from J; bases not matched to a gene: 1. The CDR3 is CASSPRTSSYNEQFF. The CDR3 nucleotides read TGTGCCAGCTCACCAAGGACTAGCTCCTACAATGAGCAGTTCTTC.

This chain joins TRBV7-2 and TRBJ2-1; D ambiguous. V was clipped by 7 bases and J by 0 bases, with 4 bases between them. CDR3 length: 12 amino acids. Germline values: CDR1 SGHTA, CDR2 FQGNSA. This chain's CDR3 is CASTGSYNEQFF. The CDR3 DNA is TGTGCCAGCACGGGCTCCTACAATGAGCAGTTCTTC.

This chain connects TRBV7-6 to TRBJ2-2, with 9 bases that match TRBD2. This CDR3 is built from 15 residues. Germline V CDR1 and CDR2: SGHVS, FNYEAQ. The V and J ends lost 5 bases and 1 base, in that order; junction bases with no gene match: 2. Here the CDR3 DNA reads TGTGCCAGCAGCATGACTAGCGGGAACACCGGGGAGCTGTTTTTT. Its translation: CASSMTSGNTGELFF.

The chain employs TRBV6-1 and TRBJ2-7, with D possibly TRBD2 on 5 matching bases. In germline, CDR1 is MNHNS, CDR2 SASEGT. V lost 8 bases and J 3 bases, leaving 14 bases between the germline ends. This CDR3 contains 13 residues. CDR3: CASSGLAGYEQYF. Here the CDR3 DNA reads TGTGCCAGCTCAGGACTGGCCGGCTACGAGCAGTACTTC.

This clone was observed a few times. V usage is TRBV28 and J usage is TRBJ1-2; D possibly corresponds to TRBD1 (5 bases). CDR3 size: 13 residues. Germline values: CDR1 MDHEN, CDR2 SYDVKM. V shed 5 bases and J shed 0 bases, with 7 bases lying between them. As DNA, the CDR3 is TGTGCCAGCAGTGTAGGGGCTAACTATGGCTACACCTTC. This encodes CASSVGANYGYTF.

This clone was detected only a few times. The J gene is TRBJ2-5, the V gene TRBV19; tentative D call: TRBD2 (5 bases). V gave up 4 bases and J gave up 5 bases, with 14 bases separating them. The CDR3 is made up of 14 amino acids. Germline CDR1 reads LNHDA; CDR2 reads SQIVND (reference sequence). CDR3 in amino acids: CASSTSAGGETQYF. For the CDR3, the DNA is TGTGCCAGTAGTACGTCTGCGGGCGGGGAGACCCAGTACTTC.

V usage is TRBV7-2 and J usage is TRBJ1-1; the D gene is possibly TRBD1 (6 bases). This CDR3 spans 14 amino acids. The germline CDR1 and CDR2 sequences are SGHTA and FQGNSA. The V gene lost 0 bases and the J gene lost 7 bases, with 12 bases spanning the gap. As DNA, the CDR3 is TGTGCCAGCAGCTTAGCGTTGTCGACAGGTGAAGCTTTCTTT. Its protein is CASSLALSTGEAFF.

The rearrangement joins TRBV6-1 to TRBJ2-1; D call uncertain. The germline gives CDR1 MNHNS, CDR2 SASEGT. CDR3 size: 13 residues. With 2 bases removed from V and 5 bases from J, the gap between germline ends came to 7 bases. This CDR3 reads CASSERVHNEQFF. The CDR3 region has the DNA TGTGCCAGCAGTGAAAGGGTCCACAATGAGCAGTTCTTC.

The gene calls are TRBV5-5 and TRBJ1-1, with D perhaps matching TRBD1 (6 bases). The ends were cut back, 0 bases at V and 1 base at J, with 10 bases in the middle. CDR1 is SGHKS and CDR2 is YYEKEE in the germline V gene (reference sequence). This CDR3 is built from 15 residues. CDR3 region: CASSLEGGRNTEAFF. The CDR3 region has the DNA TGTGCCAGCAGCTTGGAGGGGGGTAGGAACACTGAAGCTTTCTTT.

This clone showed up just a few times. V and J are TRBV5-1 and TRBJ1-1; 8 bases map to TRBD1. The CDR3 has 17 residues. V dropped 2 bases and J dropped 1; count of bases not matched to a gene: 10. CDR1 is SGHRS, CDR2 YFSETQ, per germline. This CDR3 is CASSFSQGARGNTEAFF. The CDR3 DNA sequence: TGCGCCAGCAGCTTTAGCCAGGGGGCCCGGGGGAACACTGAAGCTTTCTTT.

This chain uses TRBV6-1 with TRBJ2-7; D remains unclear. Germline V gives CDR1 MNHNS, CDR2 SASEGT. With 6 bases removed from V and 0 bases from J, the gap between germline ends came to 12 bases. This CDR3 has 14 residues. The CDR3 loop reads CASRGLTNSYEQYF. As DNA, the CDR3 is TGTGCCAGCAGAGGTCTCACCAACTCCTACGAGCAGTACTTC.

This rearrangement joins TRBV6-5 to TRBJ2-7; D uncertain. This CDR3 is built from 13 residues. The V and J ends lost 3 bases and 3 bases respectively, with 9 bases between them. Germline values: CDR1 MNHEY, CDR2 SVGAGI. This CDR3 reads CASSYQIGYEQYF. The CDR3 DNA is TGTGCCAGCAGTTATCAAATTGGCTACGAGCAGTACTTC.

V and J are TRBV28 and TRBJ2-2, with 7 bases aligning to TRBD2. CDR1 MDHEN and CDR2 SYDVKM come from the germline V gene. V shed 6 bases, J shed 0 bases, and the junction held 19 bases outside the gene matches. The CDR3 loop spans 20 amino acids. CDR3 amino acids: CASSLALIREDLTNTGELFF. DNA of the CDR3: TGTGCCAGCAGCCTAGCGTTGATCCGGGAGGATCTAACGAACACCGGGGAGCTGTTTTTT.

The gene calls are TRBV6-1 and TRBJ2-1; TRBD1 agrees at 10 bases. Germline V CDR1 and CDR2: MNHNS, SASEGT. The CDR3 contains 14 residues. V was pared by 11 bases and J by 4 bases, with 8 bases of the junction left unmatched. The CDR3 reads CAFKGTGAYNEQFF. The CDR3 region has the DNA TGTGCCTTTAAGGGGACAGGGGCATACAATGAGCAGTTCTTC.

The CDR3 loop reads CASSPDKNTGELFF. CDR3 sequence (DNA): TGTGCCAGCAGCCCCGACAAGAACACCGGGGAGCTGTTTTTT. The chain recombines TRBV7-3 with TRBJ2-2; no reliable D call. Trimming cost V 5 bases and J 1 base, with 8 bases left between them. Germline V lookup: CDR1 SGHTA, CDR2 FQGTGA. The CDR3 is made up of 14 amino acids.

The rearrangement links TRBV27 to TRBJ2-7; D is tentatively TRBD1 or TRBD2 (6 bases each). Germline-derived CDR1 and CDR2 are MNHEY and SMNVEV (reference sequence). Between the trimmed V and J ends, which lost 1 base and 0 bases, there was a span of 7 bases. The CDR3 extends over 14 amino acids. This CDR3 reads CASSLWGASYEQYF. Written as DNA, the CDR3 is TGTGCCAGCAGTTTATGGGGGGCCTCCTACGAGCAGTACTTC.

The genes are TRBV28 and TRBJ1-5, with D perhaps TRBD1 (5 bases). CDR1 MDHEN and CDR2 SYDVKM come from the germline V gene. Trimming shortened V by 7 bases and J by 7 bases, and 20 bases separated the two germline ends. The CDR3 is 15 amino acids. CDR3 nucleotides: TGTGCCAGCACTCCTATCCAGGGATTAAGGCAGCCCCAGCATTTT. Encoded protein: CASTPIQGLRQPQHF.

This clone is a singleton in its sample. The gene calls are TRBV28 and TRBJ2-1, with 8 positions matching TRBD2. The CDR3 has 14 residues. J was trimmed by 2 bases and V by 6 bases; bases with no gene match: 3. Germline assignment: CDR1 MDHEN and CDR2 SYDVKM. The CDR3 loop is CASRSGSPYNEQFF. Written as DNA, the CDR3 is TGTGCCAGCAGGAGCGGGAGCCCCTACAATGAGCAGTTCTTC.

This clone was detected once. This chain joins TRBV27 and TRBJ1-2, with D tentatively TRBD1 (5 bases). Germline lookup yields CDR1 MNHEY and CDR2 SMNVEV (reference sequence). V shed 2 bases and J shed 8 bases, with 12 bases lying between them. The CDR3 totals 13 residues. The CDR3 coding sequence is TGTGCCAGCAGTTTAAACAGGCAAGAAGGCTACACCTTC. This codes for CASSLNRQEGYTF.

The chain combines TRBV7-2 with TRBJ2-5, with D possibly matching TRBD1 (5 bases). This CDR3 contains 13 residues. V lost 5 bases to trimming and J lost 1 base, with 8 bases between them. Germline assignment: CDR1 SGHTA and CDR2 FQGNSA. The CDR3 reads CASSTRAQETQYF. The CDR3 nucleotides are TGTGCCAGCAGCACCAGGGCCCAAGAGACCCAGTACTTC.

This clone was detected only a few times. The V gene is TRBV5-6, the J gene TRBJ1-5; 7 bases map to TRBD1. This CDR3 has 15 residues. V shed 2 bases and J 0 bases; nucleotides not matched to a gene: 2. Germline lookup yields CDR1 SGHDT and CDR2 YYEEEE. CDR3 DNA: TGTGCCAGCAGCTTCAGGGGGAGTAGCAATCAGCCCCAGCATTTT. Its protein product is CASSFRGSSNQPQHF.

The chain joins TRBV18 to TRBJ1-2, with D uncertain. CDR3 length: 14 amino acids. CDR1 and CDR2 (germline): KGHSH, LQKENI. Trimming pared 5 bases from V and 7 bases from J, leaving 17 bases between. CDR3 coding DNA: TGTGCCAGCTCAGGGCCGCCTATGAAAATTGGCTACACCTTC. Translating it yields CASSGPPMKIGYTF.

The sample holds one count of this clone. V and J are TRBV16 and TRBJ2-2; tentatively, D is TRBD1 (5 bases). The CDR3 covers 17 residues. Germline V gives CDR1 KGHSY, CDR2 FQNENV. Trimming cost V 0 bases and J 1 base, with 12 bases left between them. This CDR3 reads CASSQSAGILNTGELFF. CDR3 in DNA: TGTGCCAGCAGCCAATCGGCAGGGATCTTGAACACCGGGGAGCTGTTTTTT.

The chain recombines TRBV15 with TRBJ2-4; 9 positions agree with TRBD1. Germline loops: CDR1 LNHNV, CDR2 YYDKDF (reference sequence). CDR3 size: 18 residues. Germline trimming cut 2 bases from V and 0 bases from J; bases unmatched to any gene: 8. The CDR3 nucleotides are TGTGCCACCAGCAGATCCGGACAGGGGCCGTTAGCCAAAAACATTCAGTACTTC. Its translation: CATSRSGQGPLAKNIQYF.

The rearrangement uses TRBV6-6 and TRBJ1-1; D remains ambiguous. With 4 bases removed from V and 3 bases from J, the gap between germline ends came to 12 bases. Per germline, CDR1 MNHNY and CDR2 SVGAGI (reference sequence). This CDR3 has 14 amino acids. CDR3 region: CASSLGPTHTEAFF. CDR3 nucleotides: TGTGCCAGCAGTTTAGGACCTACGCACACTGAAGCTTTCTTT.

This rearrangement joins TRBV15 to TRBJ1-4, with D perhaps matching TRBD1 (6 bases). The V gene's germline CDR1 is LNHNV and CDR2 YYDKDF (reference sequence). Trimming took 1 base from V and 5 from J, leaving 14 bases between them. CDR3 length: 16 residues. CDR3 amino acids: CATSRAQRTDNEKLFF. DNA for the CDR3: TGTGCCACCAGCAGAGCACAGAGGACAGACAATGAAAAACTGTTTTTT.